Listed below are T cell receptor beta chains from one sample, sequenced in a study of vaccination effects on CD4 cells after COVID-19. Assay: immunoSEQ multiplex PCR; the TCRdb copy retains only in-frame clones and omits some. The sample carries approximately 29,000 clones, about 70% recorded once. Which antigens these TCRs recognize remains unknown. The sequencing used CD4+ T cells from PBMCs cultured with HCoV-NL63 spike peptides, collected after COVID-19 vaccination. All receptors come from a human donor who received a COVID-19 vaccine. Both conserved end residues are part of each CDR3. Fields, in order: J gene, V gene, D gene, clone size, CDR3 protein, CDR3 DNA. D genes are given only for firm matches. For some rows the clone size is stated as once, few or many, or as a class when expanded; others skip it.

TRBJ1-1,TRBV6-4,.,.,CASSVAPGSGTEAFF,TGTGCCAGCAGTGTCGCCCCAGGGTCAGGCACTGAAGCTTTCTTT
TRBJ2-1,TRBV5-1,TRBD2,.,CASTGLGGILTMSNEQFF,TGCGCCAGCACCGGACTAGGTGGGATACTGACAATGAGCAATGAGCAGTTCTTC
TRBJ2-7,TRBV10-2,.,few,CASSSVQGFEQYF,TGCGCCAGCAGTTCAGTACAGGGCTTCGAGCAGTACTTC
TRBJ2-1,TRBV7-6,TRBD2,.,CASSSGLAGGNEQFF,TGTGCCAGCAGCTCCGGACTAGCGGGAGGAAATGAGCAGTTCTTC
TRBJ2-3,TRBV29-1,TRBD2,.,CSVVSSGSRADTQYF,TGCAGCGTTGTCTCTAGCGGGAGTCGGGCAGATACGCAGTATTTT
TRBJ2-1,TRBV11-3,TRBD2,.,CASSLGRLAGGAEQFF,TGTGCCAGCAGCTTAGGAAGGCTAGCGGGGGGGGCTGAGCAGTTCTTC
TRBJ1-5,TRBV10-2,.,few,CASSLERGQPQHF,TGCGCCAGCTCCCTTGAACGGGGCCAGCCCCAGCATTTT
TRBJ2-5,TRBV19,.,.,CASSTRQQETQYF,TGTGCCAGTAGTACCCGACAGCAAGAGACCCAGTACTTC
TRBJ2-3,TRBV30,.,.,CAWGTGTAYADTQYF,TGTGCCTGGGGAACCGGGACGGCTTACGCAGATACGCAGTATTTT
TRBJ2-7,TRBV3-1/TRBV3-2,TRBD2,.,CASSPPGLANYEQYF,TGTGCCAGCAGCCCTCCGGGACTAGCGAATTACGAGCAGTACTTC
TRBJ2-6,TRBV19,.,once,CASSIGLAPSGANVLTF,TGTGCCAGTAGTATAGGCCTAGCTCCCTCTGGGGCCAACGTCCTGACTTTC
TRBJ2-7,TRBV7-9,.,.,CASSGDGYEQYF,TGTGCCAGCAGCGGAGATGGATACGAGCAGTACTTC
TRBJ1-1,TRBV3-1/TRBV3-2,TRBD1,.,CASSQRDRNTEAFF,TGTGCCAGCAGCCAACGGGACAGGAACACTGAAGCTTTCTTT
TRBJ2-7,TRBV6-5,.,few,CASSLVGGPSSYEQYF,TGTGCCAGCAGTTTAGTAGGGGGTCCAAGCTCCTACGAGCAGTACTTC
TRBJ1-2,TRBV7-9,.,.,CASSLDSNYGYTF,TGTGCCAGCAGCTTGGACAGTAACTATGGCTACACCTTC
TRBJ2-3,TRBV19,.,.,CASSMRQPTDTQYF,TGTGCCAGTAGTATGAGGCAGCCCACAGATACGCAGTATTTT
TRBJ2-2,TRBV4-1,.,.,CASSQVNGRGTGELFF,TGCGCCAGCAGCCAAGTCAACGGGAGAGGGACCGGGGAGCTGTTTTTT
TRBJ2-2,TRBV5-4,.,.,CASSLDSGELFF,TGTGCCAGCAGCTTGGATTCCGGGGAGCTGTTTTTT
TRBJ2-5,TRBV7-2,.,.,CASSLARQETQYF,TGTGCCAGCAGCTTAGCCAGACAAGAGACCCAGTACTTC
TRBJ2-2,TRBV7-2,.,.,CASSLRWQNTGELFF,TGTGCCAGCAGCTTACGGTGGCAGAACACCGGGGAGCTGTTTTTT
TRBJ1-2,TRBV3-1/TRBV3-2,.,.,CASSVGGIDYGYTF,TGTGCCAGCAGCGTTGGGGGAATTGACTATGGCTACACCTTC
TRBJ2-4,TRBV6-8,TRBD1,.,CASKTGDIQYF,TGTGCCTCCAAAACAGGGGACATTCAGTACTTC
TRBJ2-2,TRBV5-6,.,.,CASSFNLVPTGELFF,TGTGCCAGCAGCTTCAATCTAGTCCCCACCGGGGAGCTGTTTTTT
TRBJ2-2,TRBV5-8,.,.,CASSLVYTGRGWTGELFF,TGTGCCAGCAGCTTGGTCTATACAGGGAGAGGATGGACCGGGGAGCTGTTTTTT
TRBJ1-1,TRBV18,.,.,CASSNEKGAFF,TGTGCCAGCTCAAATGAAAAGGGAGCTTTCTTT
TRBJ2-2,TRBV18,TRBD1,.,CASSPPGQGAWNGELFF,TGTGCCAGCTCACCCCCGGGACAGGGGGCTTGGAACGGGGAGCTGTTTTTT
TRBJ2-3,TRBV7-2,TRBD2,.,CASSLASYGLARYTDTQYF,TGTGCCAGCAGCTTAGCGAGCTACGGACTAGCGCGATACACAGATACGCAGTATTTT
TRBJ1-3,TRBV29-1,TRBD1,.,CSVRGRGNSGNTIYF,TGCAGCGTTAGAGGCAGGGGGAATTCTGGAAACACCATATATTTT
TRBJ1-6,TRBV19,.,.,CASSTPLHF,TGTGCCAGTAGTACACCCCTCCACTTT
TRBJ1-1,TRBV19,.,few,CASSISWGFGEAAFF,TGTGCCAGTAGTATTTCGTGGGGCTTCGGTGAGGCCGCTTTCTTT
TRBJ2-1,TRBV4-1,.,.,CASSYTSGLRQNEQFF,TGCGCCAGCAGCTACACTTCGGGACTGCGGCAAAATGAGCAGTTCTTC
TRBJ2-2,TRBV14,.,few,CASSQGISAAGELFF,TGTGCCAGCAGCCAAGGGATCTCAGCGGCCGGGGAGCTGTTTTTT
TRBJ1-1,TRBV6-5,.,once,CASSYRGNTEAFF,TGTGCCAGCAGTTACCGCGGGAACACTGAAGCTTTCTTT
TRBJ2-1,TRBV5-4,TRBD2,.,CASSLAGGNEQFF,TGTGCCAGCAGCTTAGCGGGAGGAAATGAGCAGTTCTTC
TRBJ2-1,TRBV7-2,TRBD2,few,CASRHLKRESYNEQFF,TGTGCCAGCAGACACTTAAAGCGGGAGTCCTACAATGAGCAGTTCTTC
TRBJ1-3,TRBV2,.,.,CASSASGKAGNTIYF,TGTGCCAGCAGTGCTTCGGGGAAGGCTGGAAACACCATATATTTT
TRBJ1-5,TRBV4-1,.,.,CASSQAPQTGNQPQHF,TGCGCCAGCAGCCAAGCCCCCCAAACAGGGAATCAGCCCCAGCATTTT
TRBJ2-1,TRBV19,.,.,CASSINRGGRSVGQFF,TGTGCCAGTAGTATTAATAGGGGGGGGCGGTCGGTAGGGCAGTTCTTC
TRBJ2-1,TRBV11-2,TRBD2,.,CASSPAGDGEQFF,TGTGCCAGCAGCCCAGCGGGAGACGGTGAGCAGTTCTTC
TRBJ2-7,TRBV7-8,.,.,CASSLTSVPTVTPYEQYF,TGTGCCAGCAGCTTAACGTCAGTTCCTACAGTGACCCCCTACGAGCAGTACTTC
TRBJ1-6,TRBV30,.,.,CASPTGSSYNSPLHF,TGTGCCTCCCCGACGGGGAGCTCCTATAATTCACCCCTCCACTTT
TRBJ1-1,TRBV27,.,once,CASRDTSVAEAFF,TGTGCCAGCAGAGATACTTCGGTCGCTGAAGCTTTCTTT
TRBJ1-4,TRBV6-5,TRBD1,.,CASSYSGTGDEKLFF,TGTGCCAGCAGTTACTCGGGGACAGGGGATGAAAAACTGTTTTTT
TRBJ2-6,TRBV27,TRBD1,.,CASSPRQGATSGANVLTF,TGTGCCAGCAGTCCGCGACAGGGGGCGACCTCTGGGGCCAACGTCCTGACTTTC
TRBJ1-2,TRBV30,.,few,CAWSHQTGGYTF,TGTGCCTGGAGTCACCAGACTGGTGGCTACACCTTC
TRBJ2-7,TRBV12-3/TRBV12-4,TRBD1,.,CASRRTGSYEQYF,TGTGCCAGCAGGCGGACAGGGTCCTACGAGCAGTACTTC
TRBJ2-1,TRBV2,.,few,CASSLAYEQFF,TGTGCCAGCAGCTTAGCGTATGAGCAGTTCTTC
TRBJ2-3,TRBV6-1,.,.,CASSEGPTQYF,TGTGCCAGCAGTGAGGGACCTACGCAGTATTTT
TRBJ2-2,TRBV21-1,.,.,CASSRGQENTGELFF,TGTGCCAGCAGCAGGGGACAGGAGAACACCGGGGAGCTGTTTTTT
TRBJ1-1,TRBV6-5,.,.,CASSYYQGRTEAFF,TGTGCCAGCAGTTACTATCAGGGACGGACTGAAGCTTTCTTT
TRBJ2-7,TRBV18,TRBD2,.,CASSPTVGSGRIPYEQYF,TGTGCCAGCTCACCGACAGTAGGTAGCGGGAGGATCCCCTACGAGCAGTACTTC
TRBJ2-6,TRBV5-1,.,.,CASSLVGGSGANVLTF,TGCGCCAGCAGCTTGGTCGGGGGATCCGGGGCCAACGTCCTGACTTTC
TRBJ2-2,TRBV5-4,.,.,CASSSRVAANTGELFF,TGTGCCAGCAGCTCCCGGGTAGCGGCGAACACCGGGGAGCTGTTTTTT
TRBJ2-4,TRBV29-1,.,.,CSVVFQSGAKNIQYF,TGCAGCGTTGTATTTCAAAGCGGGGCCAAAAACATTCAGTACTTC
TRBJ2-7,TRBV24-1,.,.,CATAPGATYEQYF,TGTGCCACCGCGCCAGGGGCGACCTACGAGCAGTACTTC
TRBJ1-2,TRBV6-1,.,.,CASSEPGNYGYTF,TGTGCCAGCAGTGAACCGGGAAACTATGGCTACACCTTC
TRBJ2-7,TRBV7-9,.,.,CASSPFRGKSSYEQYF,TGTGCCAGCAGCCCCTTTAGGGGGAAAAGCTCCTACGAGCAGTACTTC
TRBJ1-2,TRBV29-1,.,.,CSVLRGDSGYTF,TGCAGCGTTCTGAGGGGTGACTCTGGCTACACCTTC
TRBJ2-7,TRBV5-1,.,.,CASRAPSYEQYF,TGCGCCAGCAGGGCACCTTCCTACGAGCAGTACTTC
TRBJ1-2,TRBV5-1,TRBD1,.,CASSLEGQGTPRGYTF,TGCGCCAGCAGCTTGGAGGGACAGGGGACACCCCGGGGCTACACCTTC